The 2 T cell receptor beta chains in this list originate from one sample, sequenced in a study of cytomegalovirus exposure and HLA in healthy donors. Use of 60 Vbeta and 13 Jbeta primers characterized the PCR. Sequencing used immunoSEQ multiplex PCR; TCRdb keeps in-frame clones, though not all of them. The table for this sample gives about 110,000 clones. What was sequenced was PBMCs. Receptors originate from a man aged 40-49 years in good health and CMV-seropositive.

Details on this clone: Other DNA sequences in this sample translate to the same CDR3. V gene TRBV5-1 combines with J gene TRBJ2-3; D is perhaps TRBD2 (5 bases). The CDR3 runs to 14 residues. Germline V gives CDR1 SGHRS, CDR2 YFSETQ. Trimming took off 3 bases at V and 0 bases at J, with 8 bases between the two ends. CDR3 residues: CASSSGLSTDTQYF. The CDR3 DNA reads as TGCGCCAGCAGCTCCGGACTTAGCACAGATACGCAGTATTTT.

The rearrangement links TRBV6-6 to TRBJ1-5; a weak D match, TRBD1 (6 bases). The V end was cut by 3 bases, the J end by 0 bases, with 12 bases between. Germline V gene sequence: CDR1 MNHNY, CDR2 SVGAGI (reference sequence). This CDR3 contains 16 residues. The CDR3 nucleotides are TGTGCCAGCAGTTATTTCGGACAGTCTAGCAATCAGCCCCAGCATTTT. This gives the protein CASSYFGQSSNQPQHF.